This passage covers 31 T cell receptor beta chains from one sample sequenced in a study of T cells in Graves' hyperthyroidism and ophthalmopathy. What was amplified from RNA transcripts were TCR beta CDR3 regions. Researchers ran a first-round RT-PCR on the TCR CDR3 using the HTBI primer set. Using its own MiXCR run on the multiplex PCR reads, TCRdb lists one record per CDR3 protein. The top ten hold 28% of the sample, which has about 400,000 distinct CDR3 sequences, approximately 14% seen once. The sample taken for sequencing was blood. The receptors derive from a woman aged 18-29 years with Graves' hyperthyroidism that later progressed to Graves' ophthalmopathy.

V usage is TRBV15 and J usage is TRBJ1-6, with D possibly being TRBD1 (5 bases). This CDR3 has 15 amino acids. V lost 0 bases and J 11 bases, leaving 14 bases between the germline ends. The germline V gene encodes CDR1 LNHNV and CDR2 YYDKDF (reference sequence). The CDR3 spells CATSRERPGQTPLHF. The CDR3, as DNA: TGTGCCACCAGCAGAGAGAGGCCAGGGCAAACACCCCTCCACTTT.

This clonotype was seen more than once but under ten times. The genes are TRBV4-1 and TRBJ2-5; weak D call: TRBD2 (6 bases). With 3 bases removed from V and 3 bases from J, the gap between germline ends came to 11 bases. CDR1 and CDR2 (germline): MGHRA, YSYEKL. This CDR3 contains 14 residues. The CDR3 here is CASSQALAKETQYF. CDR3 bases: TGCGCCAGCAGCCAGGCGCTAGCGAAAGAGACCCAGTACTTC.

This clonotype turned up a few times. This chain links TRBV4-1 with TRBJ1-4; 7 nucleotides line up with TRBD1. Germline CDR1 MGHRA, CDR2 YSYEKL. J was trimmed by 7 bases and V by 2 bases; bases with no gene match: 7. The CDR3 spans 15 residues. This chain's CDR3 is CASSQTTGSGEKLFF. CDR3 in DNA: TGCGCCAGCAGCCAAACGACAGGGTCAGGTGAAAAACTGTTTTTT.

This chain joins TRBV10-1 and TRBJ2-1; D ambiguous. The CDR3 is 16 residues long. CDR1 is WNHNN, CDR2 SYGVQD, per germline (reference sequence). V gave up 0 bases and J gave up 0 bases, with 9 bases separating them. CDR3 amino acids: CASSESTESSYNEQFF. The CDR3 DNA is TGCGCCAGCAGTGAGTCGACCGAAAGCTCCTACAATGAGCAGTTCTTC.

In its sample, this clonotype was seen many times. The V call is TRBV28, the J call TRBJ2-7; TRBD1 matches at 7 bases. This CDR3 has 15 amino acids. Germline V gene lookup returns CDR1 MDHEN and CDR2 SYDVKM. The trim removed 6 bases at V and 3 bases at J, leaving 11 bases unmatched. In nucleotides, the CDR3 is TGTGCCAGCAGCTCCGAAAACAGGGGTCGCTACGAGCAGTACTTC. It is translated as CASSSENRGRYEQYF.

The table lists this clonotype with many counts. The chain recombines TRBV20-1 with TRBJ2-3; TRBD1 is a possible D gene (5 bases). Trimming took off 5 bases at V and 2 bases at J, with 17 bases between the two ends. This CDR3 contains 15 residues. From germline, CDR1 is DFQATT and CDR2 SNEGSKA (reference sequence). The CDR3 DNA sequence: TGCAGTGCTGTGGACACCGCCCTGCACACAGATACGCAGTATTTT. This codes for CSAVDTALHTDTQYF.

This clonotype was found many times. The chain carries TRBV6-5 and TRBJ1-1, with 10 nucleotides matching TRBD1. This CDR3 is 16 amino acids long. V was pared by 2 bases and J by 5 bases, with 8 bases of the junction left unmatched. Germline V CDR1 and CDR2: MNHEY, SVGAGI. The CDR3 loop reads CASSYEVGTGETEAFF. The CDR3 nucleotides read TGTGCCAGCAGTTACGAGGTCGGGACAGGGGAAACTGAAGCTTTCTTT.

This chain connects TRBV13 to TRBJ2-3; 9 bases agree with TRBD2. The V gene's germline CDR1 is PRHDT and CDR2 FYEKMQ (reference sequence). The CDR3 extends over 17 amino acids. Trimming removed 4 bases from V and 7 bases from J; junction bases left unmatched: 15. This chain's CDR3 is CASSSAIAAGGANTQYF. The DNA for the CDR3 is TGTGCCAGCAGCTCCGCCATAGCGGCGGGAGGGGCGAATACGCAGTATTTT. Looking up the rest from reference TRBV13 and TRBJ2-3 gives the full variable domain: AAGVIQSPRHLIKEKRETATLKCYPIPRHDTVYWYQQGPGQDPQFLISFYEKMQSDKGSIPDRFSAQQFSDYHSELNMSSLELGDSALYFCASSSAIAAGGANTQYFGPGTRLTVL.

The V and J genes are TRBV6-2 or TRBV6-3 and TRBJ2-7, with D possibly being TRBD1 (5 bases). The V and J ends lost 4 bases and 3 bases respectively, with 19 bases between them. The CDR3 covers 16 residues. Germline CDR1 MNHEY, CDR2 SVGEGT. Here the CDR3 reads CASSWFPARALYEQYF. The CDR3 DNA follows: TGTGCCAGCAGTTGGTTCCCCGCCAGGGCCCTCTACGAGCAGTACTTC.

Many counts were recorded for this clonotype. CDR3 protein: CASSEANVGRDQHNYGYTF. As DNA, the CDR3 is TGTGCCAGCAGTGAAGCCAACGTGGGCAGGGACCAACATAACTATGGCTACACCTTC. The J gene is TRBJ1-2, the V gene TRBV6-1, with TRBD1 as a possible D gene (5 bases). This CDR3 contains 19 residues. V lost 0 bases to trimming and J lost 1 base, with 21 bases between them. Per the germline V gene, CDR1 is MNHNS and CDR2 is SASEGT.

At least ten counts were recorded for this clonotype. This sequence joins TRBV7-6 and TRBJ2-3, with 10 bases matching TRBD2. This CDR3 has 17 amino acids. Looked up from germline, CDR1 is SGHVS and CDR2 is FNYEAQ. V lost 4 bases to trimming and J lost 2 bases; unmatched junction nucleotides: 9. CDR3 DNA: TGTGCCAGCAGCTCCCTGGATCTAGCGGGGGCCACAGATACGCAGTATTTT. This encodes CASSSLDLAGATDTQYF.

This clonotype was recorded many times. The chain combines TRBV27 with TRBJ1-2, with D maybe TRBD1 (5 bases). Germline V gene data show CDR1 as MNHEY and CDR2 as SMNVEV (reference sequence). Trimming pared 5 bases from V and 7 bases from J, leaving 17 bases between. CDR3 size: 14 residues. Here the CDR3 DNA reads TGTGCCAGCAGTCCCCTGGGACGTGGCGGTGGCTACACCTTC. Translating gives CASSPLGRGGGYTF.

This clonotype occurred many times. V and J are TRBV15 and TRBJ1-2; 7 bases are a match to TRBD1. From germline, CDR1 is LNHNV and CDR2 YYDKDF (reference sequence). With V trimmed by 1 base and J by 3 bases, 5 bases remained unmatched. CDR3 size: 15 residues. CDR3 sequence reads: CATSRGQGDDYGYTF. The CDR3 DNA follows: TGTGCCACCAGCAGAGGACAGGGCGATGACTATGGCTACACCTTC.

The chain links TRBV20-1 to TRBJ2-6, with D unresolved. This CDR3 has 18 amino acids. Germline loops: CDR1 DFQATT, CDR2 SNEGSKA (reference sequence). The ends were cut back, 4 bases at V and 0 bases at J, with 19 bases in the middle. CDR3: CSATYLTPKISGANVLTF. The DNA for the CDR3 is TGCAGTGCTACCTACCTCACCCCCAAGATCTCTGGGGCCAACGTCCTGACTTTC.

At least ten counts were recorded for this clonotype. The chain joins TRBV6-2 or TRBV6-3 to TRBJ1-2; a possible D gene is TRBD1 (5 bases). Germline lookup yields CDR1 MNHEY and CDR2 SVGEGT. CDR3 size: 17 residues. Trimming took 6 bases from V and 2 from J, leaving 22 bases between them. The CDR3 spells CASSPGTIRRYNYGYTF. The DNA for the CDR3 is TGTGCCAGCAGCCCCGGGACCATTAGAAGATACAACTATGGCTACACCTTC.

This chain connects TRBV9 to TRBJ2-3; possibly TRBD1 or TRBD2 for D (7 bases each). Germline loops: CDR1 SGDLS, CDR2 YYNGEE. The CDR3 consists of 16 residues. V was trimmed by 3 bases and J by 5 bases, leaving 19 bases between them. The CDR3 here is CASSAMGRGLKDTQYF. Here the CDR3 DNA reads TGTGCCAGCAGCGCAATGGGGAGGGGGCTGAAAGATACGCAGTATTTT.

This clonotype was counted ten times or more. In DNA form, the CDR3 reads TGTGCCACCAGTGATTCTACTAGCGGGATCCAAGAGACCCAGTACTTC. Translating it yields CATSDSTSGIQETQYF. The J gene is TRBJ2-5, the V gene TRBV24-1, with 10 bases aligning to TRBD2. The V gene's germline CDR1 is KGHDR and CDR2 SFDVKD. The CDR3 length is 16 residues. V lost 2 bases to trimming and J lost 1 base; unmatched junction nucleotides: 3.

For this clonotype: A much larger clone differs by one base, so this may be a read error. V and J are TRBV3-1 and TRBJ2-7; maybe TRBD1 (6 bases). The CDR3 loop spans 13 amino acids. Germline loops: CDR1 LGHDT, CDR2 YNNKEL (reference sequence). Trimming left V 4 bases short and J 3 bases short, with 10 bases between. The chain's CDR3 is CASSPRGNYEQYF. CDR3 in DNA: TGTGCCAGCAGCCCAAGGGGGAACTACGAGCAGTACTTC.

This clonotype was seen ten or more times. This chain connects TRBV28 to TRBJ1-3; possibly TRBD1 for D (6 bases). The CDR3 has 15 residues. Germline values: CDR1 MDHEN, CDR2 SYDVKM. V was trimmed by 3 bases and J by 3 bases, leaving 12 bases between them. The CDR3 DNA follows: TGTGCCAGCAGTTTTCCAGGGGCGCGTGGAAACACCATATATTTT. Amino acid sequence: CASSFPGARGNTIYF.

Notes on this clonotype: The junction differs from germline at one of its ends, possibly a read error. This chain uses TRBV29-1 with TRBJ2-3, with a weak D call TRBD2 (6 bases). The CDR3 spans 13 residues. Germline CDR1 reads SQVTM; CDR2 reads ANQGSEA. CDR3 nucleotide sequence: TGCAGCGTTGGATTCACTAGCACAGATGCGCAGTATTTT. Protein sequence: CSVGFTSTDAQYF.

This clonotype was observed a few times. V gene TRBV4-1 combines with J gene TRBJ1-1, with a weak D call TRBD1 (6 bases). This CDR3 contains 13 residues. The germline gives CDR1 MGHRA, CDR2 YSYEKL. The V and J ends lost 4 bases and 11 bases respectively, with 17 bases between them. This chain's CDR3 is CASSRPGTKAAFF. The CDR3 DNA reads as TGCGCCAGCAGCCGCCCGGGGACAAAAGCGGCTTTCTTT.

This clonotype was seen just once. A much larger clone lies one base from this, so it may be a read error. V usage is TRBV9 and J usage is TRBJ2-5, with D maybe TRBD1 (5 bases). The DNA matches TRBJ2-1 better at its end, which makes the J call doubtful. This CDR3 is built from 15 residues. CDR1 and CDR2 from the germline V gene are SGDLS and YYNGEE. This CDR3 is CASSVGPDTQETQFF. The CDR3 DNA reads TGTGCCAGCAGCGTAGGGCCGGACACTCAAGAGACCCAGTTCTTC.

This clonotype occurred many times. The chain recombines TRBV12-3 or TRBV12-4 with TRBJ1-1; 7 nucleotides agree with TRBD1. This CDR3 region has 11 residues. With 6 bases clipped from V and 11 bases from J, the junction kept 6 bases outside the gene matches. CDR3 amino acids: CASRKTGYAFF. CDR3 in DNA: TGTGCCAGCAGGAAGACAGGGTACGCTTTCTTT.

This clonotype has a count of ten or more. The V and J genes are TRBV6-1 and TRBJ1-2, with unresolved D. CDR1 and CDR2 (germline): MNHNS, SASEGT. Trimming took off 6 bases at V and 8 bases at J, with 13 bases between the two ends. The CDR3 length is 12 residues. CDR3: CASSQDLGGYTF. As DNA, the CDR3 is TGTGCCAGCAGCCAGGACCTTGGGGGCTACACCTTC.

In this sample, this clonotype turned up many times. This chain links TRBV28 with TRBJ2-1; TRBD2 might be the D (6 bases). From germline, CDR1 is MDHEN and CDR2 SYDVKM. Trimming pared 3 bases from V and 8 bases from J, leaving 17 bases between. The CDR3 loop spans 15 amino acids. CDR3 in amino acids: CASSFWDSGVDEQFF. DNA for the CDR3: TGTGCCAGCAGTTTTTGGGACTCGGGCGTCGATGAGCAGTTCTTC.

This clonotype was observed a handful of times. V gene TRBV6-1 combines with J gene TRBJ2-3, with a tentative D call TRBD1 (6 bases). The V end lost 6 bases, the J end lost 6 bases, and 16 bases lay between the germline ends. This CDR3 comprises 14 residues. The germline V gene has CDR1 MNHNS and CDR2 SASEGT. The CDR3 loop is CASSSYTGQDTQYF. CDR3 coding DNA: TGTGCCAGCAGCTCCTATACAGGGCAGGATACGCAGTATTTT.

This clonotype came up many times. The chain recombines TRBV20-1 with TRBJ2-3, with D hard to call. The CDR3 loop spans 15 amino acids. Between the trimmed V and J ends, which lost 6 bases and 2 bases, there was a span of 18 bases. Germline V gives CDR1 DFQATT, CDR2 SNEGSKA (reference sequence). This chain's CDR3 is CSASLPRVDTDTQYF. The CDR3 DNA follows: TGCAGTGCCTCCCTTCCCCGGGTCGACACAGATACGCAGTATTTT.

This clonotype was recorded at least ten times. The gene calls are TRBV7-8 and TRBJ2-1; D is unresolved. V was pared by 6 bases and J by 9 bases, with 15 bases between. Germline CDR1 is SGHVS and CDR2 is FQNEAQ. The CDR3 contains 13 residues. Here the CDR3 DNA reads TGTGCCAGCAGACCCAACCTAGGAACTGAGCAGTTCTTC. Encoded protein: CASRPNLGTEQFF.

This clonotype has a handful of counts. The junction shows a germline mismatch at one end, possibly a read error. The chain combines TRBV28 with TRBJ1-1; 8 nucleotides match TRBD1. Germline V gene data show CDR1 as MDHEN and CDR2 as SYDVKM. The length of the CDR3 is 15 residues. The CDR3 DNA is TGTGCCAGCAGTGGCCAGGGGGCAGCCAACACTGAAGCTCTCTTT. It specifies CASSGQGAANTEALF.

The rearrangement joins TRBV7-9 to TRBJ2-3, with 7 bases that match TRBD2. Trimming removed 5 bases from V and 2 bases from J; junction bases left unmatched: 10. CDR3 length: 16 amino acids. Germline CDR1 is SEHNR and CDR2 is FQNEAQ (reference sequence). DNA for the CDR3: TGTGCCAGCAGCCCCGGACTAGACGCCCTCACAGATACGCAGTATTTT. This sequence encodes CASSPGLDALTDTQYF. The full variable domain, in which reference TRBV7-9 and TRBJ2-3 provide the parts outside the CDR3, is DTGVSQNPRHKITKRGQNVTFRCDPISEHNRLYWYRQTLGQGPEFLTYFQNEAQLEKSRLLSDRFSAERPKGSFSTLEIQRTEQGDSAMYLCASSPGLDALTDTQYFGPGTRLTVL.

This clonotype showed up many times. The chain couples TRBV15 to TRBJ1-3; D remains ambiguous. The CDR3 extends over 15 amino acids. Germline values: CDR1 LNHNV, CDR2 YYDKDF (reference sequence). Trimming removed 0 bases from V and 0 bases from J, with 6 bases in between. The CDR3 region is CATSRDKLSGNTIYF. The CDR3 DNA reads TGTGCCACCAGCAGAGATAAGCTCTCTGGAAACACCATATATTTT.